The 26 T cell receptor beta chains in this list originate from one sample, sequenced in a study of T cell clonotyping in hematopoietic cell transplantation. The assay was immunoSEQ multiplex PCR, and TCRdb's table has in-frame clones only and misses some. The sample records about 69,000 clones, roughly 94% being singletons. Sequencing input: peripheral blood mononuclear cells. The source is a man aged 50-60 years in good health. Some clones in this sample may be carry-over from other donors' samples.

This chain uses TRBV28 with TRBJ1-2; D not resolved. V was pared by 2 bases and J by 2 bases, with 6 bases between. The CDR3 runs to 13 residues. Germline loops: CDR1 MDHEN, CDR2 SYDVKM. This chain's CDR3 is CASSLGKNYGYTF. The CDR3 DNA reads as TGTGCCAGCAGTTTAGGCAAAAACTATGGCTACACCTTC.

CDR3 nucleotide sequence: TGTGCCATCACATCAACCGAAGGCGGCTACGAGCAGTACTTC. This gives the protein CAITSTEGGYEQYF. The chain uses TRBV10-3 and TRBJ2-7; D unclear. Germline CDR1 ENHRY, CDR2 SYGVKD. V lost 7 bases to trimming and J lost 3 bases, with 16 bases between them. The CDR3 runs 14 residues.

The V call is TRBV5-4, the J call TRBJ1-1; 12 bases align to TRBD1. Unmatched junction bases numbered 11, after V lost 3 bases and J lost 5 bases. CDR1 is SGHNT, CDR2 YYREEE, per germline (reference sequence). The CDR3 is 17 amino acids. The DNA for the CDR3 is TGTGCCAGCAGCTCGGGGGGGGACAGGGGGCGCCGGACTGAAGCTTTCTTT. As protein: CASSSGGDRGRRTEAFF.

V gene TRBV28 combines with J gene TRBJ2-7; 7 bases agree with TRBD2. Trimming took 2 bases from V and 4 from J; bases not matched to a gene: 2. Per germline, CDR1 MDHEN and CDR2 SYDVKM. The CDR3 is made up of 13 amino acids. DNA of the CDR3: TGTGCCAGCAGTTTAGCCGGGAGGTACGAGCAGTACTTC. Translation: CASSLAGRYEQYF.

CDR3 nucleotides: TGTGCCAGCAGATACGGACAGACAGCCTTCAACTCCTATAATTCACCCCTCCACTTT. This gives the protein CASRYGQTAFNSYNSPLHF. The chain recombines TRBV28 with TRBJ1-6, with D possibly being TRBD1 (6 bases). Germline values: CDR1 MDHEN, CDR2 SYDVKM. This CDR3 has 19 amino acids. Trimming took 6 bases from V and 0 from J, leaving 21 bases between them. The variable domain in full, completed from reference TRBV28 and TRBJ1-6, reads DVKVTQSSRYLVKRTGEKVFLECVQDMDHENMFWYRQDPGLGLRLIYFSYDVKMKEKGDIPEGYSVSREKKERFSLILESASTNQTSMYLCASRYGQTAFNSYNSPLHFGNGTRLTVT.

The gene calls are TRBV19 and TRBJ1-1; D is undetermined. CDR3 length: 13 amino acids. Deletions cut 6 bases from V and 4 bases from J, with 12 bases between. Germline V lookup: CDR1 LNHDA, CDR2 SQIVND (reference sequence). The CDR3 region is CASSTPLLTEAFF. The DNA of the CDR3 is TGTGCCAGTAGCACTCCCTTGCTCACTGAAGCTTTCTTT.

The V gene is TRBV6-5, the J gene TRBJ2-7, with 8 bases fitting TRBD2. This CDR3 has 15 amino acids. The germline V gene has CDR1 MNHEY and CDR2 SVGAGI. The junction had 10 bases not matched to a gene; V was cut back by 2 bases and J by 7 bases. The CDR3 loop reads CASSYVAGPTGEQYF. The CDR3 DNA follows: TGTGCCAGCAGTTACGTAGCGGGACCGACGGGGGAGCAGTACTTC.

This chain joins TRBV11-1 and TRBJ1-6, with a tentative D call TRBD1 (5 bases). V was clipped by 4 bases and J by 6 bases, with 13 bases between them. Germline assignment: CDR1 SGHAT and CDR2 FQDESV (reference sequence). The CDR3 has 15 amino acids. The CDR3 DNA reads TGTGCCAGCAGCTGGGGGATTTGGGGTAATTCACCCCTCCACTTT. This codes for CASSWGIWGNSPLHF.

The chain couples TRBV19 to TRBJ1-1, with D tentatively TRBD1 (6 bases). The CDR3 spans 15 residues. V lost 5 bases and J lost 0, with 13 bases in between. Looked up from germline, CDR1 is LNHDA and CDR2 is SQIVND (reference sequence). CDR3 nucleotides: TGTGCCAGTAGTCTCCCCTGGACAGTGAACACTGAAGCTTTCTTT. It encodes CASSLPWTVNTEAFF.

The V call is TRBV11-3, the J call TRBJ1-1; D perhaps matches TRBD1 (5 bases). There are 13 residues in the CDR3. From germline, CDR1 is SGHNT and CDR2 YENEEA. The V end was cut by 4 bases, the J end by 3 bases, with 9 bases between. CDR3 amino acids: CASSSMGDTEAFF. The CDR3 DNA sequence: TGTGCCAGCAGCTCGATGGGGGACACTGAAGCTTTCTTT.

CDR3 amino acids: CASTQGSNTEAFF. In DNA, the CDR3 is TGTGCCAGCACACAGGGTTCGAACACTGAAGCTTTCTTT. This rearrangement joins TRBV7-9 to TRBJ1-1; TRBD1 is a possible D gene (6 bases). From germline, CDR1 is SEHNR and CDR2 FQNEAQ (reference sequence). The germline V and J ends were trimmed by 7 bases and 1 base, with 10 bases remaining between them. The CDR3 contains 13 residues.

The CDR3 bases are TGCAGCGTTGAAGCCGAGGGGGGCTACTATGGCTACACCTTC. Amino acid sequence: CSVEAEGGYYGYTF. The J gene is TRBJ1-2, the V gene TRBV29-1; D is possibly TRBD1 (6 bases). Germline loops: CDR1 SQVTM, CDR2 ANQGSEA. This CDR3 comprises 14 residues. Trimming removed 1 base at V and 3 bases at J, with 12 bases between.

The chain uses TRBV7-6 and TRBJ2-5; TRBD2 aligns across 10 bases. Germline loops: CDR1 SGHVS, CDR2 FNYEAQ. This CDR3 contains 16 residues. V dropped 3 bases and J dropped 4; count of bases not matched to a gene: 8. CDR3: CASSFGLAGGGETQYF. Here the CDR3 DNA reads TGTGCCAGCAGCTTCGGCTTAGCGGGGGGAGGAGAGACCCAGTACTTC.

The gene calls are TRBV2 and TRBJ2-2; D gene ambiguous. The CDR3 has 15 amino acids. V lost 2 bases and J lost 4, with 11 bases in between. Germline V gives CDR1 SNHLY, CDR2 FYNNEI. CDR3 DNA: TGTGCCAGCAGTGAAAGGCCATCAGGCACCGGGGAGCTGTTTTTT. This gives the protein CASSERPSGTGELFF.

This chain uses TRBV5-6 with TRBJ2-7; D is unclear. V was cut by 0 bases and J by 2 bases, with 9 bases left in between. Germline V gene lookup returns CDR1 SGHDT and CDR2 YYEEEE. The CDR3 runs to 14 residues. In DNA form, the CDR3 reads TGTGCCAGCAGCTTGGGAGGAGATACCTACGAGCAGTACTTC. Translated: CASSLGGDTYEQYF.

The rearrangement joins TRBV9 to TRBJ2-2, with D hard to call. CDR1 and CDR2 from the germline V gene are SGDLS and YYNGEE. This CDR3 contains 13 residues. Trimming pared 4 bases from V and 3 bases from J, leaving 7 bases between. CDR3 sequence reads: CASSPRHTGELFF. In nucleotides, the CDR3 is TGTGCCAGCAGCCCACGACACACCGGGGAGCTGTTTTTT.

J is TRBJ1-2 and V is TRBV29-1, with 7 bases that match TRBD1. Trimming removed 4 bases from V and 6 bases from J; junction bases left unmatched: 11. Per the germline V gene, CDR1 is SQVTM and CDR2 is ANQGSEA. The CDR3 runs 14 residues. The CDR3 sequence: CSVGQGVLINGYTF. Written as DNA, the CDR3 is TGCAGCGTTGGGCAGGGGGTACTGATAAATGGCTACACCTTC.

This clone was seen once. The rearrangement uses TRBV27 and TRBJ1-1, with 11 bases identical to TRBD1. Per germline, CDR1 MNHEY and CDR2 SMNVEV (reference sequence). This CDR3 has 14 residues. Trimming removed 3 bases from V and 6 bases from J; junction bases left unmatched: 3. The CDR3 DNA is TGTGCCAGCAGTTTCCGGACAGGGGGCCCTGAAGCTTTCTTT. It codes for CASSFRTGGPEAFF.

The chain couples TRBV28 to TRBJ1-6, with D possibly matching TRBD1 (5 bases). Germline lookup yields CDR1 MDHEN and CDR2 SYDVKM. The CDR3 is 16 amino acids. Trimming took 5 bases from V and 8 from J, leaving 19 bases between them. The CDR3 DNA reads TGTGCCAGCAGTCCAACCGAGGAGGGGTACTATTCACCCCTCCACTTT. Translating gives CASSPTEEGYYSPLHF.

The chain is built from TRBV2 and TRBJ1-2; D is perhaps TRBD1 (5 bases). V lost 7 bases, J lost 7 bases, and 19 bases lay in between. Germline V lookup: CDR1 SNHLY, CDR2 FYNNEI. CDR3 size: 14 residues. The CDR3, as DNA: TGTGCCAGCACTGGAAAGTCAGGGCGTCTTGGCTACACCTTC. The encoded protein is CASTGKSGRLGYTF. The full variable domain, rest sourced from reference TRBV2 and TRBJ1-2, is EPEVTQTPSHQVTQMGQEVILRCVPISNHLYFYWYRQILGQKVEFLVSFYNNEISEKSEIFDDQFSVERPDGSNFTLKIRSTKLEDSAMYFCASTGKSGRLGYTFGSGTRLTVV.

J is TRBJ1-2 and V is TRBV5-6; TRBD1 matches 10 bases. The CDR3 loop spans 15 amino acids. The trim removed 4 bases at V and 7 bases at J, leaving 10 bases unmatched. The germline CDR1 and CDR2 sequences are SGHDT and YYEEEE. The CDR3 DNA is TGTGCCAGCAGCCTATACCGACAGGGGGCGCGTGGCTACACCTTC. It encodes CASSLYRQGARGYTF. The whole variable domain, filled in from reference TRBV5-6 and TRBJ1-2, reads DAGVTQSPTHLIKTRGQQVTLRCSPKSGHDTVSWYQQALGQGPQFIFQYYEEEERQRGNFPDRFSGHQFPNYSSELNVNALLLGDSALYLCASSLYRQGARGYTFGSGTRLTVV.

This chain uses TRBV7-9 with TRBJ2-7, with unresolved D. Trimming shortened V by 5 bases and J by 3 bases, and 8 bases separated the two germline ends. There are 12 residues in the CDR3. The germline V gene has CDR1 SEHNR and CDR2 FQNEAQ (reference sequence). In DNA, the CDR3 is TGTGCCAGCAGCACTAAGAGCTACGAGCAGTACTTC. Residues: CASSTKSYEQYF.

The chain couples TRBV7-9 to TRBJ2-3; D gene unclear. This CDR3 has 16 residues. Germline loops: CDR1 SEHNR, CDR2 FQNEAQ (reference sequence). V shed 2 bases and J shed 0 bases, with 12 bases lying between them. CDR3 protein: CASSLSRMRSTDTQYF. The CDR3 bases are TGTGCCAGCAGCTTATCTCGAATGCGGAGCACAGATACGCAGTATTTT.

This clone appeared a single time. CDR3 bases: TGTGCCAGTAGTATAGGGGGCCAGGGCACAGATACGCAGTATTTT. Its protein is CASSIGGQGTDTQYF. J is TRBJ2-3 and V is TRBV19; tentatively, D is TRBD1 (5 bases). Trimming cost V 1 base and J 1 base, with 9 bases left between them. Germline V lookup: CDR1 LNHDA, CDR2 SQIVND (reference sequence). The CDR3 loop spans 15 amino acids.

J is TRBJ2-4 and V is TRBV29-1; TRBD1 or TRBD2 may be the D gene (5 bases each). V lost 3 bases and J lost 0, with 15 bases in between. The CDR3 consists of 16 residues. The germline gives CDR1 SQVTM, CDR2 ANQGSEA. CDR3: CSVEWGKRGAKNIQYF. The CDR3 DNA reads TGCAGCGTTGAGTGGGGGAAAAGGGGAGCCAAAAACATTCAGTACTTC.

CDR3 DNA: TGCAGCGCACTTAGAAGCCTAACGAACACCGGGGAGCTGTTTTTT. Encoded protein: CSALRSLTNTGELFF. V and J are TRBV29-1 and TRBJ2-2; no clear D gene. Germline CDR1 is SQVTM and CDR2 is ANQGSEA. V lost 7 bases to trimming and J lost 0 bases, with 15 bases between them. The CDR3 totals 15 residues.